Detailed here is one TCR beta chain. No antigen is known for it. The junction does not match germline at one end; this may be a read error. The entry originates in a study of identical twins. The germline gives CDR1 SGHVS, CDR2 FNYEAQ. This CDR3 region has 16 residues. Healthy Caucasians supplied all donations. Template switching introduced a universal primer site, and the cDNA bore unique molecular identifiers. Each CDR3 protein is one row after TCRdb ran MiXCR on the 5' RACE reads. The data show 1.5 million to 2 million distinct CDR3 sequences, around 33% seen once. Study observations and caveats: Conclusions relied on cross-sectional statistical analysis, not following the same donors.

The chain has TRBV7-6 and TRBJ2-3; a possible D gene is TRBD1 (6 bases). The clonotype originates from a newborn girl in good health. Sequenced sample: cord blood. CDR3 region: CASNLVGQGSTDTQYF. Here the CDR3 DNA reads TGTGCCAGCAACTTAGTCGGTCAGGGGAGCACAGATACGCAGTATTTT.